This paragraph covers one TCR beta chain sequence. Primers: 60 Vbeta forward and 13 Jbeta reverse. Using immunoSEQ multiplex PCR, the repertoire was profiled, and TCRdb retains in-frame clones only, with some absent. The profile shows approximately 210,000 clones, 77% of them singletons. This sample is part of a study of cytomegalovirus exposure and HLA in healthy donors. V dropped 5 bases and J dropped 4; count of bases not matched to a gene: 4. CDR3 length equals 13 residues. Per the germline V gene, CDR1 is LNHDA and CDR2 is SQIVND (reference sequence). The sample comprised PBMCs. The chain carries TRBV19 and TRBJ1-2; 7 nucleotides match TRBD1. This TCR derives from a woman aged 25 to 39 in good health and CMV-seropositive. The CDR3 DNA is TGTGCCAGTAGTGACAGGGCGGTCTATGGCTACACCTTC. The encoded protein is CASSDRAVYGYTF.